This passage covers 18 T cell receptor beta chains from one sample sequenced in a study of response to subunit inactivated influenza vaccine. One entry per CDR3 protein, called by TCRdb with MiXCR from the RT-PCR reads. The sample shows hundreds of thousands of distinct CDR3 sequences, around 8% of them seen only once. The sequenced sample was PBMCs from blood, obtained 23 months after vaccination. These receptors were obtained from a man between 50 and 75 years old who received an inactivated influenza vaccine.

This clonotype appeared a few times. J is TRBJ2-5 and V is TRBV20-1, with TRBD2 matching over 9 bases. Germline CDR1 reads DFQATT; CDR2 reads SNEGSKA (reference sequence). Trimming removed 0 bases from V and 3 bases from J; junction bases left unmatched: 8. The length of the CDR3 is 16 residues. CDR3 nucleotides: TGCAGTGCTAGAGATCCCCTAGCGGGGACAAAAGAGACCCAGTACTTC. It encodes CSARDPLAGTKETQYF.

This clonotype has ten or more counts. The genes are TRBV5-6 and TRBJ2-3, with D hard to call. In germline, CDR1 is SGHDT, CDR2 YYEEEE. V lost 2 bases and J lost 0, with 10 bases in between. The CDR3 sequence is 15 residues long. The CDR3 sequence: CASSLVVSSTDTQYF. The DNA for the CDR3 is TGTGCCAGCAGCTTAGTGGTCTCTAGCACAGATACGCAGTATTTT.

This clonotype was seen more than once but under ten times. The chain has TRBV2 and TRBJ2-7; D remains ambiguous. V lost 6 bases and J lost 0, with 21 bases in between. The CDR3 is made up of 17 amino acids. Germline CDR1 is SNHLY and CDR2 is FYNNEI. CDR3 nucleotides: TGTGCCAGCAGCCGAACTTGGGCAGACAAGAGCTCCTACGAGCAGTACTTC. Its protein is CASSRTWADKSSYEQYF.

The CDR3 nucleotides are TGCGCCAGCAGCCAACTAAGACTAGCGAGGGGGCCAGATACGCAGTATTTT. Protein: CASSQLRLARGPDTQYF. J is TRBJ2-3 and V is TRBV4-1, with D perhaps matching TRBD2 (8 bases). Looked up from germline, CDR1 is MGHRA and CDR2 is YSYEKL. V was pared by 2 bases and J by 4 bases, with 19 bases between. The CDR3 is 17 residues long.

There are a few counts of this clonotype. V gene TRBV7-8 combines with J gene TRBJ2-3, with 8 bases fitting TRBD2. V dropped 5 bases and J dropped 3; count of bases not matched to a gene: 10. Per germline, CDR1 SGHVS and CDR2 FQNEAQ. This CDR3 comprises 16 residues. CDR3: CASSGGGGGRTDTQYF. The CDR3 bases are TGTGCCAGCAGCGGAGGTGGCGGGGGGCGGACAGATACGCAGTATTTT.

The chain is built from TRBV4-3 and TRBJ1-4, with D possibly matching TRBD1 (6 bases). The germline V and J ends were trimmed by 1 base and 5 bases, with 14 bases remaining between them. Germline values: CDR1 LGHNA, CDR2 YSLEER. This CDR3 comprises 16 residues. The CDR3 spells CASSQVRGKSNEKLFF. As DNA, the CDR3 is TGCGCCAGCAGCCAAGTTAGGGGGAAGAGCAATGAAAAACTGTTTTTT.

This clonotype appeared a single time. The chain recombines TRBV6-2 or TRBV6-3 with TRBJ2-3, with 9 bases identical to TRBD2. The CDR3 spans 16 residues. Germline-derived CDR1 and CDR2 are MNHEY and SVGEGT. Losses at the gene ends were 9 bases for V and 2 bases for J; bases not matched to a gene: 12. CDR3 in amino acids: CASRGTIAGATDTQYF. The CDR3 DNA reads as TGTGCCAGTAGAGGGACTATAGCGGGAGCCACAGATACGCAGTATTTT.

This clonotype was seen only a few times. The chain combines TRBV4-3 with TRBJ2-1; 7 positions agree with TRBD2. The CDR3 contains 16 residues. Germline loops: CDR1 LGHNA, CDR2 YSLEER. V lost 4 bases and J lost 8; bases outside the gene matches: 14. CDR3 sequence reads: CASSPSAGRFVDEQFF. CDR3 in DNA: TGCGCCAGCAGCCCCTCGGCCGGGAGGTTTGTCGATGAGCAGTTCTTC.

This clonotype was observed a few times. V and J are TRBV5-1 and TRBJ1-4, with D maybe TRBD1 (5 bases). The V end lost 1 base, the J end lost 8 bases, and 12 bases lay between the germline ends. The CDR3 is made up of 14 amino acids. Germline-derived CDR1 and CDR2 are SGHRS and YFSETQ. CDR3 protein: CASSLSGRGEKLFF. The CDR3 DNA is TGCGCCAGCAGCTTGTCGGGTAGGGGAGAAAAACTGTTTTTT.

There are a few counts of this clonotype. The gene calls are TRBV30 and TRBJ2-1; no reliable D call. Germline V gene sequence: CDR1 GTSNPN, CDR2 SVGIG (reference sequence). Trimming removed 2 bases from V and 0 bases from J, with 8 bases in between. The CDR3 contains 14 residues. The CDR3 protein is CAWSSANSYNEQFF. The CDR3, as DNA: TGTGCCTGGAGTAGCGCGAACTCCTACAATGAGCAGTTCTTC.

The chain recombines TRBV19 with TRBJ1-5; 7 bases are a match to TRBD1. J was trimmed by 0 bases and V by 5 bases; bases with no gene match: 4. The germline V gene has CDR1 LNHDA and CDR2 SQIVND (reference sequence). The CDR3 is made up of 15 amino acids. This CDR3 reads CASSLRDSSNQPQHF. In DNA form, the CDR3 reads TGTGCCAGTAGTCTAAGGGACAGTAGCAATCAGCCCCAGCATTTT.

This clonotype occurred many times. The chain uses TRBV9 and TRBJ2-3; D is unresolved. V lost 0 bases and J 7 bases, leaving 12 bases between the germline ends. The germline V gene encodes CDR1 SGDLS and CDR2 YYNGEE. CDR3 length: 14 residues. CDR3 nucleotide sequence: TGTGCCAGCAGCGTAGGGACCCAAGGACATACGCAGTATTTT. It specifies CASSVGTQGHTQYF.

This clonotype was recorded at least ten times. The V call is TRBV20-1, the J call TRBJ1-4; no definite D call. The CDR3 is 13 amino acids. CDR1 and CDR2 from the germline V gene are DFQATT and SNEGSKA (reference sequence). V shed 5 bases and J shed 10 bases, with 17 bases lying between them. In DNA form, the CDR3 reads TGCAGTGCTTACGCGTCTGACGTCCGAAAACTGTTTTTT. This translates into CSAYASDVRKLFF.

Notes on this clonotype: Given a much more abundant clone one base away, this may be a read error. The J gene is TRBJ2-2, the V gene TRBV10-3, with D possibly TRBD2 on 6 matching bases. This CDR3 region has 14 residues. Germline V CDR1 and CDR2: ENHRY, SYGVKD. The CDR3 spells CAINGRGTTEELFF. CDR3 bases: TGTGCCATCAATGGGCGGGGAACGACCGAGGAGCTGTTTTTT.

The V call is TRBV6-2 or TRBV6-3, the J call TRBJ2-7, with 9 nucleotides matching TRBD2. CDR1 is MNHEY, CDR2 SVGEGT, per germline. The V and J ends lost 6 bases and 3 bases, in that order; junction bases with no gene match: 12. This CDR3 has 16 residues. The CDR3 bases are TGTGCCAGCAGAACTCAAAGCGGGAGGAAATACTACGAGCAGTACTTC. It specifies CASRTQSGRKYYEQYF.

This clonotype was observed a few times. The chain has TRBV24-1 and TRBJ2-7, with 7 bases matching TRBD1. V dropped 3 bases and J dropped 2; count of bases not matched to a gene: 6. The length of the CDR3 is 15 residues. From germline, CDR1 is KGHDR and CDR2 SFDVKD. The CDR3 DNA reads as TGTGCCACCAGTGATCCGACAGGGAACACCTACGAGCAGTACTTC. Protein: CATSDPTGNTYEQYF.

The CDR3: CASTWEREASYEQYF. Written as DNA, the CDR3 is TGTGCCAGCACCTGGGAGCGGGAGGCCTCCTACGAGCAGTACTTC. The J gene is TRBJ2-7, the V gene TRBV28, with TRBD2 matching over 9 bases. The CDR3 spans 15 residues. J was trimmed by 0 bases and V by 7 bases; bases with no gene match: 7. CDR1 MDHEN and CDR2 SYDVKM come from the germline V gene.

This clonotype was observed many times. The chain is built from TRBV7-9 and TRBJ1-3; perhaps TRBD1 as D (6 bases). The germline V and J ends were trimmed by 3 bases and 4 bases, with 10 bases remaining between them. The germline CDR1 and CDR2 sequences are SEHNR and FQNEAQ (reference sequence). The CDR3 is made up of 14 amino acids. The CDR3 protein is CASSFTGFGNTIYF. CDR3 DNA sequence: TGTGCCAGCAGCTTTACAGGGTTCGGAAACACCATATATTTT.